Described below is a single T cell receptor (beta chain) sequence and its context. The antigen remains undetermined. These data belong to a study of CD8 T cells in ankylosing spondylitis. Overall study results and limits: Significant enrichment of disease-linked clones was reportedly seen in matched ankylosing spondylitis synovial fluid. Within peripheral blood, clones linked to disease were CD8+ and relatively rare. Seemingly distinctive of ankylosing spondylitis blood was a TCR beta motif formed by eight highly homologous variants.

The authors made TCR beta libraries by quantitative 5'-RACE with molecular barcodes. TCRdb reanalysed the 5' RACE reads using MiXCR and keeps one entry per CDR3 protein. The profile covers around 450,000 distinct CDR3 sequences, with 25% to 30% appearing a single time and over 0.8% taken by the ten largest. Trimming removed 4 bases from V and 6 bases from J; junction bases left unmatched: 10. The CDR3 consists of 15 residues. The germline V gene encodes CDR1 SGHKS and CDR2 YYEKEE (reference sequence). The receptor comes from a male donor with ankylosing spondylitis. This chain uses TRBV5-5 with TRBJ1-5, with 7 bases aligning to TRBD1. The sample comprised blood, either unsorted or a sorted T cell fraction (not recorded which). CDR3 sequence reads: CASSQTTGMVQPQHF. As DNA, the CDR3 is TGTGCCAGCAGCCAAACGACAGGGATGGTTCAGCCCCAGCATTTT.